This passage covers 7 T cell receptor beta chains from one sample sequenced in a study of blood T cell repertoires in COVID-19. Data came from immunoSEQ multiplex PCR; TCRdb stores just in-frame clones and leaves some out. Among roughly 180,000 clones listed, roughly four fifths were seen once. The source material was peripheral blood. These receptors all stem from a human donor in a cohort sampled during active COVID-19.

The CDR3 sequence is CASSPDRATGELFF. The CDR3 region has the DNA TGTGCCAGCAGCCCGGACAGGGCCACCGGGGAGCTGTTTTTT. This sequence joins TRBV9 and TRBJ2-2; 8 bases fit TRBD1. The CDR3 is made up of 14 amino acids. The V and J ends lost 4 bases and 4 bases, in that order; junction bases with no gene match: 3. Germline V gives CDR1 SGDLS, CDR2 YYNGEE.

The chain employs TRBV27 and TRBJ2-7; TRBD1 agrees at 7 bases. Germline V CDR1 and CDR2: MNHEY, SMNVEV (reference sequence). V lost 2 bases to trimming and J lost 2 bases; unmatched junction nucleotides: 15. The CDR3 contains 18 residues. Written as DNA, the CDR3 is TGTGCCAGCAGTTTAGAGGACCGAACGTGGGACAGAACCTACGAGCAGTACTTC. Translated, it gives CASSLEDRTWDRTYEQYF.

The rearrangement joins TRBV13 to TRBJ2-3, with D possibly TRBD1 on 6 matching bases. This CDR3 has 14 residues. From germline, CDR1 is PRHDT and CDR2 FYEKMQ (reference sequence). V was shortened by 5 bases and J by 3 bases, with 12 bases between the two germline ends. CDR3 coding DNA: TGTGCCAGCAGCCCAGGGGTGGGAACAGATACGCAGTATTTT. Residues: CASSPGVGTDTQYF.

The rearrangement joins TRBV7-9 to TRBJ2-7; D possibly corresponds to TRBD2 (5 bases). The CDR3 extends over 14 amino acids. Germline CDR1 is SEHNR and CDR2 is FQNEAQ (reference sequence). Trimming cost V 4 bases and J 2 bases, with 12 bases left between them. CDR3 sequence: CASSSPGEPYEQYF. DNA of the CDR3: TGTGCCAGCAGCTCCCCCGGGGAACCCTACGAGCAGTACTTC.

This clone was counted between two and nine times. The V and J genes are TRBV4-2 and TRBJ2-1, with 9 bases fitting TRBD2. This CDR3 has 16 amino acids. V lost 4 bases and J lost 6; bases outside the gene matches: 10. The germline V gene encodes CDR1 LGHNA and CDR2 YNFKEQ. CDR3 loop: CASSPSGGGASNEQFF. The CDR3, as DNA: TGTGCCAGCAGCCCATCTGGCGGGGGGGCATCCAATGAGCAGTTCTTC.

This clone was seen just once. The genes are TRBV7-6 and TRBJ2-7; no firm D call. The CDR3 has 17 amino acids. Germline V lookup: CDR1 SGHVS, CDR2 FNYEAQ. V shed 2 bases and J shed 7 bases, with 24 bases lying between them. The chain's CDR3 is CASSLSGKGRGVREQYF. CDR3 bases: TGTGCCAGCAGCTTATCCGGAAAAGGTCGAGGAGTTCGGGAGCAGTACTTC.

The CDR3 region is CASSGTSGTDTQYF. In DNA form, the CDR3 reads TGTGCCAGCAGCGGGACTAGCGGCACAGATACGCAGTATTTT. J is TRBJ2-3 and V is TRBV7-8; 10 bases match TRBD2. Unmatched junction bases numbered 0, after V lost 5 bases and J lost 1 base. The V gene's germline CDR1 is SGHVS and CDR2 FQNEAQ. The CDR3 runs 14 residues.